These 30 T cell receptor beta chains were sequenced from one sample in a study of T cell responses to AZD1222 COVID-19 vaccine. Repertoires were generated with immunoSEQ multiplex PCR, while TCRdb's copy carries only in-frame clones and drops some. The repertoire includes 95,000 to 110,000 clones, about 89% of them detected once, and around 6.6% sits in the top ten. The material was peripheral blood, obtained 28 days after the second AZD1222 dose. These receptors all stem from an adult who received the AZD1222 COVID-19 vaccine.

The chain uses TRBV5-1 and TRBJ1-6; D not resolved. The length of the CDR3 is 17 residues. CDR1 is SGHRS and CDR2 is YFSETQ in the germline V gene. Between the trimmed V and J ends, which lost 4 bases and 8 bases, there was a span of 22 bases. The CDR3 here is CASSPDLVPFGHSPLHF. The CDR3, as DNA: TGCGCCAGCAGCCCTGACTTGGTTCCATTCGGACATTCACCCCTCCACTTT.

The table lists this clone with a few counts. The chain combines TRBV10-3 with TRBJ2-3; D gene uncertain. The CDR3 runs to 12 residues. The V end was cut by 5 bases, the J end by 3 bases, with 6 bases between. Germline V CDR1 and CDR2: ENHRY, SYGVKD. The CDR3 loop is CAISQLTDTQYF. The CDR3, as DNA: TGTGCCATCAGTCAATTGACAGATACGCAGTATTTT.

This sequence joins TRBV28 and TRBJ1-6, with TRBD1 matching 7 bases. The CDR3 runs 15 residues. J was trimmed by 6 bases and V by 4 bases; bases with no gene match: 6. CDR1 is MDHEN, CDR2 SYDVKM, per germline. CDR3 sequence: CASSSPGTVNSPLHF. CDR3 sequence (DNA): TGTGCCAGCAGTTCCCCCGGGACAGTTAATTCACCCCTCCACTTT.

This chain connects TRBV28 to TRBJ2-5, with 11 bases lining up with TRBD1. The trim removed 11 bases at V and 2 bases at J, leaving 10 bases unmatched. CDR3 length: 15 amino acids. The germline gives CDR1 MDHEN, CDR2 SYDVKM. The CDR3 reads CAGAVGTGGQETQYF. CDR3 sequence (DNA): TGTGCCGGCGCGGTCGGGACAGGGGGGCAAGAGACCCAGTACTTC.

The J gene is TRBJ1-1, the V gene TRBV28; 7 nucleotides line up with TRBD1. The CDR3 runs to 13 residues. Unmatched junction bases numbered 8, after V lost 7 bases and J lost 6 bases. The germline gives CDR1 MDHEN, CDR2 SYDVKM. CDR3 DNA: TGTGCCAGCAAGGGGGCTGTAACATCTGAAGCTTTCTTT. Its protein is CASKGAVTSEAFF.

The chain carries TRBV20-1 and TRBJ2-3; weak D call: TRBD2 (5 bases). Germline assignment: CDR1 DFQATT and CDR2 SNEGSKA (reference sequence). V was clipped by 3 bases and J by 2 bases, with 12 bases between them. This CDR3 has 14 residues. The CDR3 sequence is CSASRGGLTDTQYF. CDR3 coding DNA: TGCAGTGCTAGTCGGGGTGGACTCACAGATACGCAGTATTTT.

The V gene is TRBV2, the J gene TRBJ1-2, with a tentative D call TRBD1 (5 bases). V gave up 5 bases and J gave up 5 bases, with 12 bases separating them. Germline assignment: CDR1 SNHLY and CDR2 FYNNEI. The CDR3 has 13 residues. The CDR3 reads CASSPGRVYGYTF. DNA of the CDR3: TGTGCCAGCAGTCCCGGCAGGGTATATGGCTACACCTTC.

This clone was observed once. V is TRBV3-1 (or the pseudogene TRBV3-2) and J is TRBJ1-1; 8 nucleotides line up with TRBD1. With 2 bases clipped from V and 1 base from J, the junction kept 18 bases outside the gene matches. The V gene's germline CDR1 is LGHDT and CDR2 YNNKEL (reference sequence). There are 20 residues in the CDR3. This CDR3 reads CASSQQRGTGGWGSNTEAFF. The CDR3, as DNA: TGTGCCAGCAGCCAACAACGCGGGACAGGCGGATGGGGCTCGAACACTGAAGCTTTCTTT.

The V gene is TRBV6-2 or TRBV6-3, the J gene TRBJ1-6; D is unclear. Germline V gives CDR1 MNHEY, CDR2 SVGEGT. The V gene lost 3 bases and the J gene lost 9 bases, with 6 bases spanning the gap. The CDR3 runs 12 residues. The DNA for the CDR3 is TGTGCCAGCAGTTATAGCGGTTCACCCCTCCACTTT. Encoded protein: CASSYSGSPLHF.

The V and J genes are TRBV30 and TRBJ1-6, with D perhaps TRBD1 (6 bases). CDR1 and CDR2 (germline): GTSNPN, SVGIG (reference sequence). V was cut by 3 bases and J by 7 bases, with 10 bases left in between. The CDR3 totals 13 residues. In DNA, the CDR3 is TGTGCCTGGAGGAGCCAGGGGAATTCACCCCTCCACTTT. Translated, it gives CAWRSQGNSPLHF.

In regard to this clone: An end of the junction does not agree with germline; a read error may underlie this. The CDR3 bases are TGCGCCAGCAGTCAAGTCAGGGGGATCCTCTACGAGCAGTACTTC. Protein product: CASSQVRGILYEQYF. This sequence joins TRBV4-3 and TRBJ2-7; 7 positions match TRBD1. Germline assignment: CDR1 LGHNA and CDR2 YSLEER. The CDR3 sequence is 15 residues long.

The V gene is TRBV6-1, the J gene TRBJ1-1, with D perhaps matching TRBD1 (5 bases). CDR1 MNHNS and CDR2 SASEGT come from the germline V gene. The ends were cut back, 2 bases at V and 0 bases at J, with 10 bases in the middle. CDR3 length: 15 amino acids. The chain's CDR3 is CASSEPGLLNTEAFF. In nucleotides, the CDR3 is TGTGCCAGCAGTGAACCGGGACTCTTGAACACTGAAGCTTTCTTT.

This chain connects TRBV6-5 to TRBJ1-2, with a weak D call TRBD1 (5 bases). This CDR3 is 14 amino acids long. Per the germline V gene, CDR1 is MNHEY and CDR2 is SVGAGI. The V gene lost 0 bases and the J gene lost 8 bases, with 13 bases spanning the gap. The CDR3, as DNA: TGTGCCAGCAGTTACTCCCCGGGGCCGGTCGGCTACACCTTC. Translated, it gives CASSYSPGPVGYTF.

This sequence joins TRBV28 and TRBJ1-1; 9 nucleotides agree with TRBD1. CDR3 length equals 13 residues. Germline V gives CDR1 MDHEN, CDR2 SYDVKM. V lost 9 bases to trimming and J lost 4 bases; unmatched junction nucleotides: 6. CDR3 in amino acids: CASGQGRGTEAFF. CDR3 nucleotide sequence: TGTGCCAGTGGACAGGGGAGAGGCACTGAAGCTTTCTTT.

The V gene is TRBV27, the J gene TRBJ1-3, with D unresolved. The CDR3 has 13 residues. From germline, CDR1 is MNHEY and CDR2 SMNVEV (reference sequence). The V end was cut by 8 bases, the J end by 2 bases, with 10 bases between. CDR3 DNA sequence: TGTGCCAGCGGTCGAAGAACTGGAAACACCATATATTTT. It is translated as CASGRRTGNTIYF.

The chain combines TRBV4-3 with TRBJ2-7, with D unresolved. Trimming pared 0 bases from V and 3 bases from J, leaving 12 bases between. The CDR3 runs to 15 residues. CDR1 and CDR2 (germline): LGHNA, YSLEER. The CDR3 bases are TGCGCCAGCAGCCAAGATCACGGAAGGGTCTACGAGCAGTACTTC. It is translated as CASSQDHGRVYEQYF.

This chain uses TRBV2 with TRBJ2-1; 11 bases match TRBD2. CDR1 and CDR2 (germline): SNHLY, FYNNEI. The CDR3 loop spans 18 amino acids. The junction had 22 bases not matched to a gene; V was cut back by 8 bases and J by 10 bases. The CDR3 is CASRRQGLLAGEGWEQFF. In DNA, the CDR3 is TGTGCCAGCCGCCGACAGGGGCTACTAGCGGGAGAGGGGTGGGAGCAGTTCTTC.

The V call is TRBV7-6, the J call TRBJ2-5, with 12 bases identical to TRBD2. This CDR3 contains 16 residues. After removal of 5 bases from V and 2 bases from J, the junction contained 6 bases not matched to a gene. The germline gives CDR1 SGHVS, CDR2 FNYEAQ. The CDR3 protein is CASSPGTSGLQETQYF. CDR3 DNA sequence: TGTGCCAGCAGCCCAGGGACTAGCGGGCTACAAGAGACCCAGTACTTC.

CDR3 loop: CAWSVRSGGEQYF. CDR3 nucleotide sequence: TGTGCCTGGAGTGTTCGCTCGGGAGGCGAGCAGTACTTC. The chain is built from TRBV30 and TRBJ2-7; TRBD2 aligns across 7 bases. Looked up from germline, CDR1 is GTSNPN and CDR2 is SVGIG (reference sequence). V shed 0 bases and J 6 bases; nucleotides not matched to a gene: 5. The CDR3 has 13 amino acids.

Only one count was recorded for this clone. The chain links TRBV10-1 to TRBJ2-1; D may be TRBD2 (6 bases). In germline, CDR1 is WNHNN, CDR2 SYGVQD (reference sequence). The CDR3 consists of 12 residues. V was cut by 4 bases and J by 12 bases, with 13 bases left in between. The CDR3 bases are TGCGCCAGCAGTGGGGTCGGGGAGGCGCAGTTCTTC. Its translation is CASSGVGEAQFF.

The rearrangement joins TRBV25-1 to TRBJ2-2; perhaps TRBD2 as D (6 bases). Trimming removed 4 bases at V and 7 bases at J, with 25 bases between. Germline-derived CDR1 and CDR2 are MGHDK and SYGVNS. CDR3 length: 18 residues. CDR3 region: CASSASGERALGGGELFF. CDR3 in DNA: TGTGCCAGCAGTGCATCGGGGGAACGGGCCTTGGGAGGCGGGGAGCTGTTTTTT.

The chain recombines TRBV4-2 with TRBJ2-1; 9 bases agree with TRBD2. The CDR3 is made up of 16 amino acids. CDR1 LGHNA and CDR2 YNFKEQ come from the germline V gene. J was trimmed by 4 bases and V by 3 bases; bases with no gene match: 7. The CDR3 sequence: CASSHPSGGFYNEQFF. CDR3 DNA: TGTGCCAGCAGCCACCCCAGCGGGGGGTTTTACAATGAGCAGTTCTTC.

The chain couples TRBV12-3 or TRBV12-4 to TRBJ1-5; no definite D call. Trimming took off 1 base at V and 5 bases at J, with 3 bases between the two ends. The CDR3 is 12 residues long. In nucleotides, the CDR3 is TGTGCCAGCAGTTTAGGCGATCAGCCCCAGCATTTT. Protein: CASSLGDQPQHF.

Written as DNA, the CDR3 is TGCGCCAGTTCAATCCGGGACCCACGAACAAATGAGCAGTTCTTC. Translated: CASSIRDPRTNEQFF. The V and J genes are TRBV5-1 and TRBJ2-1; D tentatively fits TRBD1 or TRBD2 (5 bases each). The germline gives CDR1 SGHRS, CDR2 YFSETQ. This CDR3 is built from 15 residues. The V end lost 8 bases, the J end lost 7 bases, and 22 bases lay between the germline ends.

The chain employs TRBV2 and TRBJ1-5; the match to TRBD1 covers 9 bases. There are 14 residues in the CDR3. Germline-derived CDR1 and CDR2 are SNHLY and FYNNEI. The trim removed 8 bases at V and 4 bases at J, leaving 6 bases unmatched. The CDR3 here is CASQTGQGNQPQHF. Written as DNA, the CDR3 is TGTGCCAGCCAAACGGGACAGGGAAATCAGCCCCAGCATTTT.

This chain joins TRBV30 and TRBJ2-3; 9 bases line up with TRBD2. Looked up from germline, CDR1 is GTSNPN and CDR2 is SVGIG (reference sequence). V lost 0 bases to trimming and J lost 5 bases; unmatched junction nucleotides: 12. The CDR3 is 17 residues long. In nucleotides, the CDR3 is TGTGCCTGGAGTGTTTCTTTGAGCGGGGGGTCGAAAGATACGCAGTATTTT. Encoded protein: CAWSVSLSGGSKDTQYF.

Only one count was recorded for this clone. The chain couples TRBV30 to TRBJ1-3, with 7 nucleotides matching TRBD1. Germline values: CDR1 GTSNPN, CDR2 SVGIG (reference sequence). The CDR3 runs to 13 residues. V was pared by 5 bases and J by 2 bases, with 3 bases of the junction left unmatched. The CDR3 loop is CAWGQGAGNTIYF. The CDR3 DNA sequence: TGTGCCTGGGGGCAGGGGGCTGGAAACACCATATATTTT.

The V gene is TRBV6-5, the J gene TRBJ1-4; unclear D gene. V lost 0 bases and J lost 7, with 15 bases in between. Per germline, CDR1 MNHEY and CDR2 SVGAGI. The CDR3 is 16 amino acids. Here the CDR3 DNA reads TGTGCCAGCAGTTACTCTATGACGTCCGCACGTGAAAAACTGTTTTTT. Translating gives CASSYSMTSAREKLFF.

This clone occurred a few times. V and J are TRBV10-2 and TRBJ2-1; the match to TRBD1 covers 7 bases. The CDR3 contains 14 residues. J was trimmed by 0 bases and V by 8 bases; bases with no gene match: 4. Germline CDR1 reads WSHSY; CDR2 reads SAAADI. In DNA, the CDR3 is TGCGCCAGCCGGACAGGCAGCTCCTACAATGAGCAGTTCTTC. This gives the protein CASRTGSSYNEQFF.

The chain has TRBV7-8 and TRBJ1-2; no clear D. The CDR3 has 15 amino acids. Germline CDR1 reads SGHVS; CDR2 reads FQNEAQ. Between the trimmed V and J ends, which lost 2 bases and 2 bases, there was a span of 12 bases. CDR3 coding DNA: TGTGCCAGCAGCTTATCAGGACCATCAAACTATGGCTACACCTTC. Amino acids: CASSLSGPSNYGYTF.